What follows is one TCR beta chain and its context. Its antigen is unknown. The data belong to a study of a mutant IDH1 vaccine in newly diagnosed glioma. Turning to the study itself: Former treatment meant radiotherapy, temozolomide, or both; the majority had gotten both.

Trimming took 3 bases from V and 0 from J; bases not matched to a gene: 4. Germline V gene data show CDR1 as LNHNV and CDR2 as YYDKDF (reference sequence). This CDR3 is 16 amino acids long. Time point specified: week 11, during vaccination. Doses consisted of 300 ug of mutant IDH1 20-mer peptide each, paired with topical imiquimod. Profiled with immunoSEQ multiplex PCR; TCRdb holds only in-frame clones, not every one. The sample shows tens of thousands of clones, around 77% of them seen only once. Study observations and caveats: Among patients, around 93% showed immune responses induced by the vaccine.

The rearrangement links TRBV15 to TRBJ2-4; 8 bases line up with TRBD1. The sequence was collected from a woman aged 18-35 years with glioma. Sequencing used PBMCs, obtained from a glioma patient whose treatment included an IDH1 peptide vaccine. The DNA of the CDR3 is TGTGCCACCAGCAGGAAGACAGGGGTAGCCAAAAACATTCAGTACTTC. The encoded protein is CATSRKTGVAKNIQYF.